This passage covers 11 T cell receptor beta chains from one sample sequenced in a study of OX40 agonist ivuxolimab in advanced cancers. Produced via immunoSEQ multiplex PCR; TCRdb's table is partial and in-frame only. Of tens of thousands of clones detected, around 86% appear once; the ten largest clones hold more than 0.3%. The input for sequencing was CD4+ or CD8+ T cells sorted from blood, taken in a trial of the OX40 agonist ivuxolimab. The source of these receptors is an adult with an advanced solid tumor such as melanoma, head and neck, liver or kidney cancer.

This clone was detected once. The rearrangement links TRBV18 to TRBJ2-3; no firm D call. Germline lookup yields CDR1 KGHSH and CDR2 LQKENI. Trimming left V 5 bases short and J 4 bases short, with 7 bases between. This CDR3 comprises 12 residues. The CDR3 region has the DNA TGTGCCAGCTCAGAAGAAGCAGATACGCAGTATTTT. Residues: CASSEEADTQYF.

The genes are TRBV18 and TRBJ1-1; TRBD1 aligns across 7 bases. Per the germline V gene, CDR1 is KGHSH and CDR2 is LQKENI. This CDR3 is 13 amino acids long. V trimming: 6 bases; J trimming: 4 bases; junction bases outside the gene matches: 5. The CDR3 coding sequence is TGTGCCAGCTCGTCAGGGGGAGTCACTGAAGCTTTCTTT. This encodes CASSSGGVTEAFF. Drawing the rest from reference TRBV18 and TRBJ1-1, the complete variable domain is NAGVMQNPRHLVRRRGQEARLRCSPMKGHSHVYWYRQLPEEGLKFMVYLQKENIIDESGMPKERFSAEFPKEGPSILRIQQVVRGDSAAYFCASSSGGVTEAFFGQGTRLTVV.

The gene calls are TRBV5-6 and TRBJ1-2, with 8 bases identical to TRBD1. CDR3 length: 15 residues. Germline CDR1 and CDR2: SGHDT and YYEEEE. The V gene end was trimmed by 4 bases and the J gene end by 7 bases; junction bases not matched to a gene: 12. The CDR3 here is CASSLRIDRGVGYTF. The CDR3, as DNA: TGTGCCAGCAGCCTTCGGATCGACAGGGGAGTTGGCTACACCTTC.

The chain uses TRBV5-1 and TRBJ1-1; D might be TRBD1 (6 bases). V lost 0 bases, J lost 0 bases, and 9 bases lay in between. Germline assignment: CDR1 SGHRS and CDR2 YFSETQ. The CDR3 extends over 15 amino acids. The CDR3 sequence is CASSLGTVMNTEAFF. CDR3 nucleotide sequence: TGCGCCAGCAGCTTGGGGACAGTCATGAACACTGAAGCTTTCTTT.

The V gene is TRBV28, the J gene TRBJ1-5; 7 bases agree with TRBD1. Germline loops: CDR1 MDHEN, CDR2 SYDVKM. The CDR3 covers 13 residues. V shed 10 bases, J shed 3 bases, and the junction held 6 bases outside the gene matches. CDR3: CATSTGINQPQHF. DNA of the CDR3: TGTGCCACCTCGACAGGGATCAATCAGCCCCAGCATTTT.

As to this clone: At one boundary the junction diverges from the germline segment, which might be a read error. This chain joins TRBV7-8 and TRBJ2-5; 10 nucleotides agree with TRBD2. In germline, CDR1 is SGHVS, CDR2 FQNEAQ. This CDR3 region has 13 residues. CDR3 DNA sequence: TGTGCCAGCAGATTAGCGGGGGGAGAGACCCAGTACTTC. Translation gives CASRLAGGETQYF.

To note about this clone: Additional DNA sequences in this sample encode the identical CDR3. CDR3 sequence: CASSPGLYGYTF. For the CDR3, the DNA is TGTGCCAGCAGCCCCGGACTGTATGGCTACACCTTC. The chain uses TRBV7-2 and TRBJ1-2; D is unclear. The CDR3 has 12 amino acids. V was pared by 5 bases and J by 5 bases, with 9 bases between. The V gene's germline CDR1 is SGHTA and CDR2 FQGNSA.

The CDR3 reads CASSSPKGTEAFF. For the CDR3, the DNA is TGTGCCAGCAGTTCCCCCAAGGGCACTGAAGCTTTCTTT. The J gene is TRBJ1-1, the V gene TRBV6-6; D is undetermined. The length of the CDR3 is 13 residues. V was cut by 4 bases and J by 4 bases, with 10 bases left in between. Per germline, CDR1 MNHNY and CDR2 SVGAGI (reference sequence).

CDR3 in DNA: TGCGCCAGCAGCTTGGGGGACATCGGAAATCAGCCCCAGCATTTT. Translated, it gives CASSLGDIGNQPQHF. This rearrangement joins TRBV5-1 to TRBJ1-5; D may be TRBD1 (6 bases). This CDR3 comprises 15 residues. The V and J ends lost 0 bases and 4 bases respectively, with 11 bases between them. CDR1 and CDR2 (germline): SGHRS, YFSETQ.

V usage is TRBV19 and J usage is TRBJ1-4; no reliable D call. The germline V and J ends were trimmed by 5 bases and 10 bases, with 20 bases remaining between them. The CDR3 is 15 residues long. CDR1 and CDR2 (germline): LNHDA, SQIVND (reference sequence). CDR3 in DNA: TGTGCCAGTAGTCCAAACAGTGGCCAAAGCGTAAAACTGTTTTTT. Its protein is CASSPNSGQSVKLFF.

This clone was counted a single time. The V and J genes are TRBV5-1 and TRBJ2-1; no definite D call. This CDR3 is built from 11 residues. Trimming left V 0 bases short and J 9 bases short, with 4 bases between. Per germline, CDR1 SGHRS and CDR2 YFSETQ. CDR3 nucleotide sequence: TGCGCCAGCAGCTTGGCGGCTGAGCAGTTCTTC. This codes for CASSLAAEQFF.